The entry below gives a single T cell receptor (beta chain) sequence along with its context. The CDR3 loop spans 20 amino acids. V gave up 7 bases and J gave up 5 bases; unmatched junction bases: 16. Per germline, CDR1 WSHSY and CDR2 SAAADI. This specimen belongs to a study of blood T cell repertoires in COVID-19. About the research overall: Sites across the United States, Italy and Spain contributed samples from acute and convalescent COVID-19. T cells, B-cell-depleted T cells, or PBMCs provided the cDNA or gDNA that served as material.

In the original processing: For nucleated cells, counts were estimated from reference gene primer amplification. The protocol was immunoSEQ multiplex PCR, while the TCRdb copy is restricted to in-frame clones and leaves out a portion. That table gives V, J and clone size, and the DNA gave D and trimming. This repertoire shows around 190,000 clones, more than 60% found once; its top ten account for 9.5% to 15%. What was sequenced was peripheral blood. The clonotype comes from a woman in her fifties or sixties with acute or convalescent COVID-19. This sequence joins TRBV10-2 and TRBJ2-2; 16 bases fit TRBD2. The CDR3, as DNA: TGCGCCAGCAACCAAGAGGGGCCGGGACTAGCGGGGGGGCTTACCGGGGAGCTGTTTTTT. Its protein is CASNQEGPGLAGGLTGELFF.